The clone carrying this T cell receptor (beta chain) was detected ten times or more. The target antigen is unknown. The data belong to a study of T cells in Graves' hyperthyroidism and ophthalmopathy. Regarding the study as a whole: Most thyroid clonotypes that were expanded above 0.001 also turned up in blood. It was a median approximately 6 months before onset that the model predicted ophthalmopathy.

The study included ophthalmopathy patients with Clinical Activity Score at least 3, NOSPECS grade at least 4 and duration under 3 months. 10 ml of fresh peripheral blood supplied the PBMCs. V was shortened by 7 bases and J by 4 bases, with 10 bases between the two germline ends. CDR1 MDHEN and CDR2 SYDVKM come from the germline V gene. This CDR3 has 12 amino acids. TCR beta CDR3 regions were amplified from RNA. HTBI primers were used for first-round RT-PCR of the TCR CDR3. TCRdb re-derived calls from the multiplex PCR reads in MiXCR, one entry per CDR3 protein. The table has some 350,000 distinct CDR3 sequences, about 16% seen once.

The chain has TRBV28 and TRBJ2-5, with D perhaps matching TRBD1 (5 bases). This receptor was identified in a woman in her sixties or seventies with Graves' ophthalmopathy. The sequenced material came from blood. Here the CDR3 DNA reads TGTGCCAGCACCCAGGGTCTAGAGACCCAGTACTTC. Residues: CASTQGLETQYF. Full variable domain (missing parts from reference TRBV28 and TRBJ2-5): DVKVTQSSRYLVKRTGEKVFLECVQDMDHENMFWYRQDPGLGLRLIYFSYDVKMKEKGDIPEGYSVSREKKERFSLILESASTNQTSMYLCASTQGLETQYFGPGTRLLVL.